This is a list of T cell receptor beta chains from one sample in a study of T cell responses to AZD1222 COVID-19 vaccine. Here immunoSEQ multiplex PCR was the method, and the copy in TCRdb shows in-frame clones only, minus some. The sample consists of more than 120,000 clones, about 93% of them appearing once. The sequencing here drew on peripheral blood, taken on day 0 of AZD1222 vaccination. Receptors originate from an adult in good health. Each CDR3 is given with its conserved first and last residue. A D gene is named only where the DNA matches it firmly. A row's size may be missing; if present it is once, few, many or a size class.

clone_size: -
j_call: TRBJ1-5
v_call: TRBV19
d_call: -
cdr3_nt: TGTGCCAGTAGTATATGGGCAGAAGTCAATCAGCCCCAGCATTTT
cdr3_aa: CASSIWAEVNQPQHF

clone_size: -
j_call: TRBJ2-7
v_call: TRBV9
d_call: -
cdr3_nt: TGTGCCAGCAGCCCAAATTTTGACAGGTCCTACGAGCAGTACTTC
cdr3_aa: CASSPNFDRSYEQYF

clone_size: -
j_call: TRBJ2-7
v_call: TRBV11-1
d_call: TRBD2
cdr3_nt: TGTGCCAGCAGCCTAACGGCTAGCGGGAGTAGCGAGCAGTACTTC
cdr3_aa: CASSLTASGSSEQYF

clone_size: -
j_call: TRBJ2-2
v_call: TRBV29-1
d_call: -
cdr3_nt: TGCAGCGTTGTGGGGCAGCTGAACACCGGGGAGCTGTTTTTT
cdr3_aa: CSVVGQLNTGELFF

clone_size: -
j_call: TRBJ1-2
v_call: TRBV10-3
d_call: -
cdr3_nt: TGTGCCATCATGGCCATCGATGGCAGTCGGGGGTATGGCTACACCTTC
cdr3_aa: CAIMAIDGSRGYGYTF

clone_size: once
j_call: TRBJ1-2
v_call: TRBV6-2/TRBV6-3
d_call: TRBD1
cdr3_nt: TGTGCCAGCAGCCGAACCGGGACAGGGTATGGCTACACCTTC
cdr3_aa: CASSRTGTGYGYTF

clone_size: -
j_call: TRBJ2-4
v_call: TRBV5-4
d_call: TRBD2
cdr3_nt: TGTGCCAGCAGCTTGGGGCTAGCGGGAGGGAACATTCAGTACTTC
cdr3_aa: CASSLGLAGGNIQYF

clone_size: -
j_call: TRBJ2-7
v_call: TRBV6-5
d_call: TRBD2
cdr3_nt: TGTGCCAGCAGCAGGGCTAGCGGGGGTCTCGAGCAGTACTTC
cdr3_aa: CASSRASGGLEQYF

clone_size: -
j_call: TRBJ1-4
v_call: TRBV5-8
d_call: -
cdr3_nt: TGTGCCAGCAGCTTGAATTTGGGATTTTCAACTAATGAAAAACTGTTTTTT
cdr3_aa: CASSLNLGFSTNEKLFF

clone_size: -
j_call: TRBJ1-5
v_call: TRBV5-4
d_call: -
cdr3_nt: TGTGCCAGCAGCTCCAGGGGCGAGCCCCAGCATTTT
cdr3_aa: CASSSRGEPQHF

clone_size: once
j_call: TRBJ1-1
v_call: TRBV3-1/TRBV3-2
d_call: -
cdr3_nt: TGTGCCAGCAGCCAAGGTGCATGGGCTTTCTTT
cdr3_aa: CASSQGAWAFF

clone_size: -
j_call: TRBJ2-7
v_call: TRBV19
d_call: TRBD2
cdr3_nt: TGTGCCAGTAGTATAGAGACTAGCGGGGTATACGAGCAGTACTTC
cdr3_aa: CASSIETSGVYEQYF

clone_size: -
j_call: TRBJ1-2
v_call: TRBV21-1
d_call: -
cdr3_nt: TGTGCCAGCAGCAAATATGCCCGTCTAGCTAACTATGGCTACACCTTC
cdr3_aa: CASSKYARLANYGYTF

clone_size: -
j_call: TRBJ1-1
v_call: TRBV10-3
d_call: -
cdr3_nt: TGTGCCACCCGACTTGCCGGGGCAGAGAACACTGAAGCTTTCTTT
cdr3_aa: CATRLAGAENTEAFF

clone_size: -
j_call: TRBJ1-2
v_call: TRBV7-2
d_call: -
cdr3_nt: TGTGCCAGCATCCTTATCGGGGGGGCGGTGGACTATGGCTACACCTTC
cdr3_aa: CASILIGGAVDYGYTF

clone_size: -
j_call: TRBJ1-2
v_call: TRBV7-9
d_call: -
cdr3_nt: TGTGCCAGCAGCCCGGGGGCCCAAAGCGGCTACACCTTC
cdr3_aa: CASSPGAQSGYTF

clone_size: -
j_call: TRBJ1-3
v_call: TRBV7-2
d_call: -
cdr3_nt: TGTGCCAGCAGCAAGGTTGGGGGGCTCACCACTGGAAACACCATATATTTT
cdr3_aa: CASSKVGGLTTGNTIYF

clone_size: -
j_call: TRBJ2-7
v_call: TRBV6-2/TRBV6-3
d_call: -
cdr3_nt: TGTGCCAGCAGCCAAAGCGTTGGGAGAAGTATATACGAGCAGTACTTC
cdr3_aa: CASSQSVGRSIYEQYF

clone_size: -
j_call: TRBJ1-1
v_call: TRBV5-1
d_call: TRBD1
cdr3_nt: TGCGCCAGCAGCGGGGGACAGGGGACTGAAGCTTTCTTT
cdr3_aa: CASSGGQGTEAFF

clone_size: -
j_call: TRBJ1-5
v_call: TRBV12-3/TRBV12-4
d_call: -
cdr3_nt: TGTGCCAGCAGTTTTACCAGCAATCAGCCCCAGCATTTT
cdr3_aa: CASSFTSNQPQHF